This record concerns one T cell receptor beta chain sequence. This record comes from a study of T-cell memory formation after mild COVID-19. V was trimmed by 0 bases and J by 7 bases, leaving 2 bases between them. This CDR3 has 11 amino acids. TCRdb itself ran the 5' RACE reads through MiXCR, one entry per CDR3 protein. The sample records 250,000 or so distinct CDR3 sequences, around 10% being singletons. The source of this sequence is a man aged 18 to 29 who had mild COVID-19 (a few samples of this study predate the infection). Cell type and time point are not known. Sequencing used PBMCs or a T cell subset sorted from them (not recorded which). The chain links TRBV5-3 to TRBJ2-1; D not resolved. TRBV5-3 is flagged as an ORF with uncertain function. CDR3 residues: CARSLGNEQFF. Written as DNA, the CDR3 is TGTGCCAGAAGCTTGGGGAATGAGCAGTTCTTC.